The rows below give T cell receptor beta chains drawn from one sample of a study of identical twins. TCRdb re-called the 5' RACE reads with MiXCR, one entry per CDR3 protein. The sample has hundreds of thousands of distinct CDR3 sequences; 15% to 20% are singletons. These records were also assigned to another study, of T cells expressing NK-cell markers.

Specimen: PBMCs. The receptors originated from a young woman in good health. Both conserved end residues are part of each CDR3. The order of the fields is J gene, D gene, V gene, clone size, CDR3 protein, CDR3 DNA. A D gene is named only where the DNA matches it firmly. Clone size is not always given. Where it is, it says once, few, many or a class for expanded clones.

>TRBJ1-2|.|TRBV18|few
CASSPSYTLGDGYTF
TGTGCCAGCTCCCCCTCCTATACATTGGGGGATGGCTACACCTTC
>TRBJ2-1|.|TRBV5-1|.
CASTTVAGKADEQFF
TGCGCCAGCACAACGGTGGCGGGCAAGGCCGATGAGCAGTTCTTC
>TRBJ2-2|TRBD2|TRBV3-1|.
CASSRRTSGGELFF
TGTGCCAGCAGCCGCCGGACTAGCGGGGGGGAGCTGTTTTTT
>TRBJ2-4|.|TRBV20-1|.
CSFRGDIAKNIQYF
TGCAGTTTCAGGGGTGATATAGCCAAAAACATTCAGTACTTC
>TRBJ2-7|TRBD2|TRBV5-1|.
CACSLRLAGGSYEQYF
TGCGCCTGCAGCTTGAGACTAGCGGGAGGAAGCTACGAGCAGTACTTC
>TRBJ2-2|.|TRBV7-6|few
CASSLGKLTGELFF
TGTGCCAGCAGCTTAGGAAAGTTGACCGGGGAGCTGTTTTTT
>TRBJ2-2|TRBD1|TRBV20-1|.
CSASRDREIGELFF
TGCAGTGCAAGTAGGGACAGGGAGATCGGGGAGCTGTTTTTT
>TRBJ2-7|.|TRBV3-1|few
CASSQTARQLYEQYF
TGTGCCAGCAGCCAAACTGCGCGACAGCTCTACGAGCAGTACTTC
>TRBJ1-5|.|TRBV4-2|.
CASSQEGASNQPQHF
TGTGCCAGCAGCCAAGAGGGGGCTAGCAATCAGCCCCAGCATTTT
>TRBJ2-1|.|TRBV10-2|many
CASSESRTGPTYNEQFF
TGCGCCAGCAGTGAAAGTCGAACTGGACCTACCTACAATGAGCAGTTCTTC
>TRBJ2-7|.|TRBV5-1|few
CASRFGTYYEQYF
TGCGCCAGCAGATTTGGGACGTACTACGAGCAGTACTTC
>TRBJ2-1|.|TRBV5-5|.
CASRPRDLLNYNEQFF
TGTGCCAGCAGGCCCAGGGATTTGCTCAATTACAATGAGCAGTTCTTC
>TRBJ2-5|.|TRBV12-3/TRBV12-4|.
CASSFYRDYQETQYF
TGTGCCAGCAGTTTTTACAGGGACTACCAAGAGACCCAGTACTTC
>TRBJ1-1|.|TRBV5-1|.
CASSLRGVMTEAFF
TGCGCCAGCAGCTTGAGGGGTGTGATGACTGAAGCTTTCTTT
>TRBJ2-5|.|TRBV29-1|few
CSVEEHRWETQYF
TGCAGCGTTGAAGAACATCGATGGGAGACCCAGTACTTC
>TRBJ1-2|TRBD1|TRBV7-8|few
CASTLGQGFGYTF
TGTGCCAGCACCCTCGGACAGGGTTTTGGCTACACCTTC
>TRBJ2-1|TRBD1|TRBV5-1|few
CASSLGTGGSYREQFF
TGCGCCAGCAGCTTGGGGACAGGGGGATCATACCGTGAGCAGTTCTTC
>TRBJ2-7|.|TRBV7-9|many
CASSLTGRESEQYF
TGTGCCAGCAGCTTAACGGGCAGGGAATCCGAGCAGTACTTC
>TRBJ2-1|.|TRBV20-1|.
CSATIARSSYNEQFF
TGCAGTGCCACCATAGCGAGGAGCTCCTACAATGAGCAGTTCTTC
>TRBJ2-7|.|TRBV4-3|.
CASSQVISSIYEQYF
TGCGCCAGCAGCCAAGTCATCTCCTCCATCTACGAGCAGTACTTC
>TRBJ1-1|.|TRBV20-1|many
CSARAAQRNTEAFF
TGCAGTGCTAGAGCCGCCCAAAGGAACACTGAAGCTTTCTTT
>TRBJ1-1|.|TRBV7-9|many
CASSSQENTEAFF
TGTGCCAGCAGCTCACAGGAGAACACTGAAGCTTTCTTT
>TRBJ2-2|.|TRBV20-1|.
CSASRDSAGAGELFF
TGCAGTGCTAGTCGGGACTCCGCTGGGGCCGGGGAGCTGTTTTTT
>TRBJ1-5|.|TRBV10-3|few
CAISESGRGPNQPQHF
TGTGCCATCAGTGAGTCGGGGAGGGGCCCCAATCAGCCCCAGCATTTT
>TRBJ1-4|TRBD1|TRBV20-1|few
CSAIITPGQGAGEEKLFF
TGCAGTGCTATAATCACCCCAGGACAGGGGGCAGGGGAGGAAAAACTGTTTTTT
>TRBJ2-1|.|TRBV4-2|.
CASSPSRDWHNEQFF
TGTGCCAGCAGCCCTTCCCGGGACTGGCACAATGAGCAGTTCTTC
>TRBJ2-1|TRBD2|TRBV10-3|many
CAISDQLSGGAYNEQFF
TGTGCCATCAGTGACCAACTTAGCGGGGGGGCCTACAATGAGCAGTTCTTC
>TRBJ2-1|.|TRBV6-1|.
CASSETVSSYNEQFF
TGTGCCAGCAGTGAGACTGTGAGCTCCTACAATGAGCAGTTCTTC
>TRBJ1-6|.|TRBV20-1|few
CSARFTQGLGNSPLHF
TGCAGTGCTAGATTCACCCAGGGTCTGGGTAATTCACCCCTCCACTTT
>TRBJ2-3|.|TRBV15|.
CATSSQARDSHTDTQYF
TGTGCCACCAGCAGCCAAGCCCGGGACTCGCACACAGATACGCAGTATTTT
>TRBJ2-6|.|TRBV9|.
CASSVAVGPGANVLTF
TGTGCCAGCAGCGTAGCGGTCGGGCCTGGGGCCAACGTCCTGACTTTC
>TRBJ1-1|.|TRBV20-1|few
CSARDLRDQAFF
TGCAGTGCTAGAGATTTGAGGGATCAAGCTTTCTTT
>TRBJ2-5|.|TRBV5-1|few
CASSSLPGETQYF
TGCGCCAGCAGCTCCCTACCCGGGGAGACCCAGTACTTC
>TRBJ2-5|.|TRBV19|.
CASSMKNGVLRETQYF
TGTGCCAGTAGTATGAAGAATGGGGTCTTGAGAGAGACCCAGTACTTC
>TRBJ1-2|TRBD1|TRBV9|few
CASSVGDRGHSGYTF
TGTGCCAGCAGCGTAGGGGACAGGGGTCACAGTGGCTACACCTTC
>TRBJ2-1|.|TRBV12-3/TRBV12-4|few
CASSEGVLRNEQFF
TGTGCCAGCAGCGAGGGGGTTTTAAGGAATGAGCAGTTCTTC
>TRBJ2-2|.|TRBV5-1|.
CASSLTSVDTGELFF
TGCGCCAGCAGCTTAACCTCTGTGGACACCGGGGAGCTGTTTTTT
>TRBJ2-7|.|TRBV18|.
CASSRDSTFVVNEQYF
TGTGCCAGCTCTCGGGACTCCACCTTCGTAGTGAACGAGCAGTACTTC
>TRBJ2-1|TRBD2|TRBV6-2/TRBV6-3|.
CASGSGRWNEQFF
TGTGCCAGCGGTAGCGGGAGGTGGAATGAGCAGTTCTTC
>TRBJ2-7|.|TRBV5-1|few
CASSLSRGISLEQYF
TGCGCCAGCAGCTTGAGTAGGGGAATCTCCCTGGAGCAGTACTTC
>TRBJ2-1|.|TRBV6-5|.
CASSYTGEVSSYNEQFF
TGTGCCAGCAGTTACACAGGGGAGGTGAGCTCCTACAATGAGCAGTTCTTC
>TRBJ2-3|.|TRBV12-3/TRBV12-4|.
CASTGSQSTDTQYF
TGTGCCAGCACAGGATCGCAGAGCACAGATACGCAGTATTTT
>TRBJ2-2|.|TRBV10-3|few
CAIGYAAGELFF
TGTGCCATCGGCTACGCGGCCGGGGAGCTGTTTTTT
>TRBJ2-1|.|TRBV4-3|few
CASSQDYRGSYNEQFF
TGCGCCAGCAGCCAAGATTATCGGGGATCTTACAATGAGCAGTTCTTC
>TRBJ2-3|.|TRBV12-3/TRBV12-4|.
CASSRPGAQGQYF
TGTGCCAGCAGCCGCCCGGGGGCCCAGGGGCAGTATTTT
>TRBJ2-4|TRBD2|TRBV12-3/TRBV12-4|few
CASSFGLAGGRYF
TGTGCCAGCAGTTTTGGACTAGCGGGAGGTCGGTACTTC
>TRBJ1-2|.|TRBV29-1|few
CSVRTPLGYGYTF
TGCAGCGTCAGGACCCCACTCGGCTATGGCTACACCTTC
>TRBJ2-1|TRBD2|TRBV12-3/TRBV12-4|many
CASSSSGYYNEQFF
TGTGCCAGCAGCTCTAGCGGGTACTACAATGAGCAGTTCTTC
>TRBJ2-7|.|TRBV12-3/TRBV12-4|.
CASGEDRFYEQYF
TGTGCCAGCGGTGAGGACAGATTCTACGAGCAGTACTTC
>TRBJ1-5|.|TRBV15|few
CATSSDRGSSQPQHF
TGTGCCACCAGCAGCGATAGGGGAAGTAGTCAGCCCCAGCATTTT
>TRBJ1-1|TRBD1|TRBV10-3|.
CASGGQGGTEAFF
TGTGCCAGTGGGGGACAGGGGGGAACTGAAGCTTTCTTT
>TRBJ2-5|.|TRBV24-1|few
CATSDFRFTQYF
TGTGCCACCAGTGATTTTCGATTTACCCAGTACTTC
>TRBJ1-2|.|TRBV2|.
CASSAATLYGYTF
TGTGCCAGCAGTGCCGCGACTCTTTATGGCTACACCTTC
>TRBJ1-1|.|TRBV5-1|few
CASSLAGSGRGKTEAFF
TGCGCCAGCAGCTTGGCCGGGTCAGGCCGTGGGAAGACTGAAGCTTTCTTT
>TRBJ1-2|.|TRBV12-3/TRBV12-4|.
CASGRQAANYGYTF
TGTGCCAGCGGCCGACAGGCGGCTAACTATGGCTACACCTTC